Following are 18 T cell receptor beta chains from one sample sequenced in a study of blood T cells in healthy people across ages (dated by TCRdb to between 2014 and 2017). The library was generated by 5' RACE. Sequencing used an Illumina HiSeq 2500. A second PCR of about 7 to 12 cycles was run with a J-beta primer mix and a sample-barcoded 5' primer. TCRdb reran the public reads through fastp at Q25 and MiXCR, keeping productive beta chains. CDR3 protein sequences are deduplicated, and each keeps its most common genes and DNA. The sample has over a million distinct CDR3 sequences on record, around 59% of them singletons. Over 6.5% of the sample belongs to the ten largest clones. Material for sequencing was blood. The receptors were sampled from a man in his late teens or twenties in good health.

The genes are TRBV2 and TRBJ1-4, with TRBD1 identical over 10 bases. This CDR3 has 17 residues. With 7 bases clipped from V and 4 bases from J, the junction kept 12 bases outside the gene matches. Germline CDR1 SNHLY, CDR2 FYNNEI. The chain's CDR3 is CASMGQGSASINEKLFF. The CDR3 DNA is TGTGCCAGCATGGGACAGGGGTCGGCCTCCATTAATGAAAAACTGTTTTTT.

The table lists this clonotype with a few counts. The CDR3 loop is CASRATGGALETQYF. CDR3 in DNA: TGTGCCAGCCGAGCGACGGGGGGCGCGTTGGAGACCCAGTACTTC. The J gene is TRBJ2-5, the V gene TRBV13; perhaps TRBD2 as D (7 bases). CDR1 is PRHDT and CDR2 is FYEKMQ in the germline V gene (reference sequence). Trimming stripped 8 bases from V and 5 bases from J, with 21 bases between. The CDR3 sequence is 15 residues long.

This clonotype appeared a few times. V usage is TRBV11-2 and J usage is TRBJ2-4; TRBD1 might be the D (6 bases). The V end lost 5 bases, the J end lost 2 bases, and 13 bases lay between the germline ends. The germline V gene has CDR1 SGHAT and CDR2 FQNNGV. The CDR3 is 15 residues long. CDR3 sequence: CASSPYQGTKNIQYF. As DNA, the CDR3 is TGTGCCAGCAGCCCATACCAGGGGACCAAAAACATTCAGTACTTC. Together with reference TRBV11-2 and TRBJ2-4, the CDR3 gives the full variable domain: EAGVAQSPRYKIIEKRQSVAFWCNPISGHATLYWYQQILGQGPKLLIQFQNNGVVDDSQLPKDRFSAERLKGVDSTLKIQPAKLEDSAVYLCASSPYQGTKNIQYFGAGTRLSVL.

This clonotype was observed a few times. The chain carries TRBV10-3 and TRBJ2-1, with 12 bases aligning to TRBD2. Germline V gene sequence: CDR1 ENHRY, CDR2 SYGVKD. V trimming: 6 bases; J trimming: 6 bases; junction bases outside the gene matches: 6. The CDR3 is 15 residues long. This CDR3 reads CAIRVTSGRSNEQFF. The DNA for the CDR3 is TGTGCCATCAGAGTCACTAGCGGGAGGAGCAATGAGCAGTTCTTC.

This clonotype was observed a handful of times. The rearrangement uses TRBV18 and TRBJ2-4; TRBD1 agrees at 9 bases. The J call may be in error: the DNA end matches TRBJ2-7 better. CDR3 size: 15 residues. The germline V gene encodes CDR1 KGHSH and CDR2 LQKENI. In nucleotides, the CDR3 is TGTGCCAGCTCACCACCGGGACAGGGTGACTCCGAGCAGTACTTC. This codes for CASSPPGQGDSEQYF.

The chain links TRBV5-6 to TRBJ2-7; perhaps TRBD2 as D (5 bases). Per germline, CDR1 SGHDT and CDR2 YYEEEE. V was pared by 2 bases and J by 1 base, with 22 bases between. The CDR3 is 18 amino acids. This CDR3 reads CASSFWTAPGQESYEQYF. CDR3 DNA sequence: TGTGCCAGCAGCTTTTGGACTGCACCCGGGCAGGAGTCCTACGAGCAGTACTTC.

The chain has TRBV12-3 or TRBV12-4 and TRBJ2-7; no definite D call. The DNA end favors TRBJ2-4, so the J call may be wrong. The CDR3 covers 17 residues. DNA of the CDR3: TGTGCCAGCAGTGACACGGGCTTTTCTATAGCCAAAAACATTCAGTACTTC. Its translation: CASSDTGFSIAKNIQYF.

This clonotype appeared many times. The genes are TRBV6-5 and TRBJ2-3; D may correspond to TRBD1 or TRBD2 (5 bases each). The germline CDR1 and CDR2 sequences are MNHEY and SVGAGI. The CDR3 totals 14 residues. The V gene lost 7 bases and the J gene lost 6 bases, with 17 bases spanning the gap. The CDR3 sequence is CASTAGGEADTQYF. The CDR3 DNA is TGTGCCAGCACCGCTGGGGGAGAGGCTGATACGCAGTATTTT.

The chain couples TRBV12-5 to TRBJ2-3, with D possibly matching TRBD1 (7 bases). The CDR3 has 15 residues. V was cut by 6 bases and J by 4 bases, with 17 bases left in between. Germline V gene data show CDR1 as LGHNT and CDR2 as FRNRAP. The CDR3 here is CASGPGGRPSDTQYF. Here the CDR3 DNA reads TGTGCTAGTGGCCCAGGGGGGAGGCCCTCAGATACGCAGTATTTT.

On this clonotype: A junction boundary mismatches the germline segment, possibly from a read error. The chain links TRBV20-1 to TRBJ2-3; the D gene is possibly TRBD1 (5 bases). This CDR3 contains 13 residues. From germline, CDR1 is DFQATT and CDR2 SNEGSKA (reference sequence). This CDR3 is CSARQSSTDTQYF. For the CDR3, the DNA is TGTAGTGCAAGACAGTCCAGCACAGATACGCAGTATTTT.

This clonotype was observed a handful of times. An end of the junction differs from the germline gene, which may be a read error. This chain links TRBV27 with TRBJ1-2, with 8 nucleotides matching TRBD1. In germline, CDR1 is MNHEY, CDR2 SMNVEV (reference sequence). The CDR3 spans 13 residues. CDR3 nucleotide sequence: TGTGCCAGCAGTTTATTGGGACAGGAAGACTACACCTTT. It yields the protein CASSLLGQEDYTF.

This clonotype was counted at least ten times. The chain uses TRBV27 and TRBJ2-7; D tentatively fits TRBD1 or TRBD2 (5 bases each). V was shortened by 5 bases and J by 1 base, with 15 bases between the two germline ends. The germline V gene encodes CDR1 MNHEY and CDR2 SMNVEV (reference sequence). This CDR3 has 15 residues. CDR3 sequence (DNA): TGTGCCAGCAGTCTCGTCCCGGGGCTGTCCTACGAGCAGTACTTC. This codes for CASSLVPGLSYEQYF.

The chain has TRBV12-3 or TRBV12-4 and TRBJ2-5; the D gene is possibly TRBD2 (5 bases). V was clipped by 2 bases and J by 11 bases, with 12 bases between them. The length of the CDR3 is 12 residues. As DNA, the CDR3 is TGTGCCAGCAGTTTACGATGGGAGCTGCAGTACTTC. Its translation is CASSLRWELQYF.

This clonotype was observed a few times. The gene calls are TRBV29-1 and TRBJ2-5; 8 positions agree with TRBD2. The CDR3 runs to 12 residues. Germline V lookup: CDR1 SQVTM, CDR2 ANQGSEA. V lost 6 bases to trimming and J lost 4 bases; unmatched junction nucleotides: 4. The CDR3: CSVSSGSETQYF. CDR3 nucleotides: TGCAGCGTCTCTAGCGGGTCAGAGACCCAGTACTTC.

Only a few counts were recorded for this clonotype. The J gene is TRBJ1-2, the V gene TRBV10-3; perhaps TRBD1 as D (5 bases). Germline V gene sequence: CDR1 ENHRY, CDR2 SYGVKD. V lost 6 bases and J lost 4, with 18 bases in between. This CDR3 spans 15 amino acids. This CDR3 is CAISRGIEGLYGYTF. The CDR3 DNA reads TGTGCCATCAGCCGGGGGATAGAGGGCCTCTATGGCTACACCTTC.

The V and J genes are TRBV6-1 and TRBJ2-5; D gene ambiguous. The CDR3 extends over 14 amino acids. The V and J ends lost 6 bases and 0 bases respectively, with 11 bases between them. Germline V gives CDR1 MNHNS, CDR2 SASEGT. The CDR3: CASSVMGYQETQYF. CDR3 nucleotides: TGTGCCAGCAGCGTAATGGGGTACCAAGAGACCCAGTACTTC.

This clonotype appeared many times. This chain connects TRBV20-1 to TRBJ2-3, with D perhaps matching TRBD2 (5 bases). This CDR3 region has 14 residues. Trimming stripped 0 bases from V and 7 bases from J, with 14 bases between. Per germline, CDR1 DFQATT and CDR2 SNEGSKA (reference sequence). The CDR3 region has the DNA TGCAGTGCTAGAGATGCGGGCGAAACAAATACGCAGTATTTT. It specifies CSARDAGETNTQYF.

The rearrangement joins TRBV27 to TRBJ2-1, with a tentative D call TRBD2 (5 bases). The CDR3 length is 16 residues. The V gene lost 4 bases and the J gene lost 0 bases, with 13 bases spanning the gap. Germline V CDR1 and CDR2: MNHEY, SMNVEV (reference sequence). The DNA for the CDR3 is TGTGCCAGCAGTTACGAGGGAACCAGCTCCTACAATGAGCAGTTCTTC. Amino acids: CASSYEGTSSYNEQFF.